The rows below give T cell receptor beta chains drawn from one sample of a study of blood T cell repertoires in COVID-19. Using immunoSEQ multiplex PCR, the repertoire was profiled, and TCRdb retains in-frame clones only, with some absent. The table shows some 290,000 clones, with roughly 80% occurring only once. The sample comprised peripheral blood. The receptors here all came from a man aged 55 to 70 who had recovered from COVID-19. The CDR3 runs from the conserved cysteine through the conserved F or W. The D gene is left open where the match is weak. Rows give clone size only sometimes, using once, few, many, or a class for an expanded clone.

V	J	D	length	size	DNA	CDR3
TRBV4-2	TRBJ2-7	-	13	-	TGTGCCAGCAGCCAAGATAGAGGGTTCGAGCAGTACTTC	CASSQDRGFEQYF
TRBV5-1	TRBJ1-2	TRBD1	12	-	TGCGCCAGCAGCTGGGACAGCTATGGCTACACCTTC	CASSWDSYGYTF
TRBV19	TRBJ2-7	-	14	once	TGTGCCAGTAGTATAACAGCAGGGCACTACGAGCAGTACTTC	CASSITAGHYEQYF
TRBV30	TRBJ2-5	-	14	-	TGTGCCTGGGGGCTAGGGGGGGGGATGGAGACCCAGTACTTC	CAWGLGGGMETQYF
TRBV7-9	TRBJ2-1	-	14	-	TGTGCCAGCAGCGAAACGTCCAGGTACAATGAGCAGTTCTTC	CASSETSRYNEQFF
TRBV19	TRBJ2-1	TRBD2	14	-	TGTGCCAGTAGTATACGAGCGGGAGCCTTGAAGCAGTTCTTC	CASSIRAGALKQFF
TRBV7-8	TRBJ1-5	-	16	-	TGTGCCAGCAGCTTAGAGTCGGCGACAGCCGCTCAGCCCCAGCATTTT	CASSLESATAAQPQHF
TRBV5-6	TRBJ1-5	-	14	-	TGTGCCAGCAGCTTGGCGGGAGGTAATCAGCCCCAGCATTTT	CASSLAGGNQPQHF
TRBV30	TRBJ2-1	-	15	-	TGTGCCTGCGCCGCTGCCGGGGGAAGGAACAATGAGCAGTTCTTC	CACAAAGGRNNEQFF
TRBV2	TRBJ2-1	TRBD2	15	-	TGTGCCAGCAGTGACGGGACTAGCGGGAGTAGGGAGCAGTTCTTC	CASSDGTSGSREQFF
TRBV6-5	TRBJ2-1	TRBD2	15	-	TGTGCCAGCAGTTACGGGCTAGCGGGAGGAAGCGAGCAGTTCTTC	CASSYGLAGGSEQFF
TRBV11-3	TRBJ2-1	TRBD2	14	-	TGTGCCAGCAGCACCGGGACTAAATACAATGAGCAGTTCTTC	CASSTGTKYNEQFF
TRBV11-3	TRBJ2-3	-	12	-	TGTGCCAGCAGCTTTCCCCTCGGGGTGCAGTATTTT	CASSFPLGVQYF
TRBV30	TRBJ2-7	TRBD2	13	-	TGTGCCTGGAGTGGGACTAGCGGGAACGAGCAGTACTTC	CAWSGTSGNEQYF
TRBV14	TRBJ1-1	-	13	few	TGTGCCAGCAGACGGTACGGGGGTACTGAAGCTTTCTTT	CASRRYGGTEAFF
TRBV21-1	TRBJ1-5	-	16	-	TGTGCCAGCAGCACCAGGGGAGTTGGTAGCAATCAGCCCCAGCATTTT	CASSTRGVGSNQPQHF